Each of the 27 T cell receptor beta chains below was sequenced from the same sample in a study of radiotherapy plus CTLA-4 blockade in lung cancer. Generated by immunoSEQ multiplex PCR, the TCRdb table keeps only in-frame clones and is missing some. The sample holds around 90,000 clones, roughly four fifths seen once. The sequenced sample was peripheral blood, obtained from a patient treated with radiotherapy plus ipilimumab. The receptors stem from a human donor with non-small cell lung cancer who had stable disease on radiotherapy plus ipilimumab.

This chain joins TRBV5-1 and TRBJ1-3; D is possibly TRBD1 (5 bases). Deletions cut 1 base from V and 0 bases from J, with 11 bases between. The CDR3 runs 16 residues. Germline CDR1 and CDR2: SGHRS and YFSETQ. This chain's CDR3 is CASSLWGPDSGNTIYF. In nucleotides, the CDR3 is TGCGCCAGCAGCTTGTGGGGCCCCGACTCTGGAAACACCATATATTTT.

V gene TRBV30 combines with J gene TRBJ2-5; TRBD2 matches at 8 bases. CDR1 and CDR2 (germline): GTSNPN, SVGIG (reference sequence). V trimming: 1 base; J trimming: 4 bases; junction bases outside the gene matches: 11. There are 16 residues in the CDR3. The CDR3 DNA reads TGTGCCTGGAGTGCCCTGGGACTAGGGGGGCTAGAGACCCAGTACTTC. It specifies CAWSALGLGGLETQYF.

The genes are TRBV7-2 and TRBJ1-2, with unresolved D. Germline lookup yields CDR1 SGHTA and CDR2 FQGNSA. This CDR3 has 15 amino acids. Trimming pared 1 base from V and 0 bases from J, leaving 9 bases between. This CDR3 reads CASSLDSNSNYGYTF. CDR3 sequence (DNA): TGTGCCAGCAGCTTAGACAGCAATTCTAACTATGGCTACACCTTC.

The gene calls are TRBV28 and TRBJ2-7; unclear D gene. The CDR3 has 14 amino acids. Germline V gives CDR1 MDHEN, CDR2 SYDVKM. Trimming pared 3 bases from V and 3 bases from J, leaving 12 bases between. DNA for the CDR3: TGTGCCAGCAGTTTCCGTTTAGGGATCTACGAGCAGTACTTC. It yields the protein CASSFRLGIYEQYF.

This rearrangement joins TRBV28 to TRBJ2-3; no clear D. Trimming took 7 bases from V and 1 from J, leaving 6 bases between them. The CDR3 sequence is 12 residues long. The germline gives CDR1 MDHEN, CDR2 SYDVKM. Here the CDR3 DNA reads TGTGCCAGCAATCCCCGCACAGATACGCAGTATTTT. This encodes CASNPRTDTQYF.

This clone has only one observation. The CDR3 spells CASSYSQGRETQYF. CDR3 DNA sequence: TGTGCCAGCAGTTACTCACAGGGGCGAGAGACCCAGTACTTC. The chain uses TRBV2 and TRBJ2-5, with TRBD1 identical over 7 bases. CDR3 length: 14 amino acids. Losses at the gene ends were 5 bases for V and 4 bases for J; bases not matched to a gene: 7. Germline V gene lookup returns CDR1 SNHLY and CDR2 FYNNEI.

This chain joins TRBV9 and TRBJ2-2, with 9 bases matching TRBD2. With V trimmed by 4 bases and J by 6 bases, 10 bases remained unmatched. The CDR3 length is 16 residues. Germline V lookup: CDR1 SGDLS, CDR2 YYNGEE. The CDR3 DNA follows: TGTGCCAGCAGCTCAGCGGGGGGAGTCAGCGCCGGGGAGCTGTTTTTT. Protein: CASSSAGGVSAGELFF. Combining the CDR3 with reference TRBV9 and TRBJ2-2 gives the whole variable domain DSGVTQTPKHLITATGQRVTLRCSPRSGDLSVYWYQQSLDQGLQFLIQYYNGEERAKGNILERFSAQQFPDLHSELNLSSLELGDSALYFCASSSAGGVSAGELFFGEGSRLTVL.

This chain connects TRBV7-6 to TRBJ2-7; D not resolved. CDR3 size: 13 residues. The V gene's germline CDR1 is SGHVS and CDR2 FNYEAQ. With 5 bases removed from V and 4 bases from J, the gap between germline ends came to 12 bases. The CDR3 protein is CASSLLPVYEQYF. In DNA form, the CDR3 reads TGTGCCAGCAGCCTCCTTCCAGTTTACGAGCAGTACTTC.

This clone has only a few counts. V usage is TRBV28 and J usage is TRBJ1-4; D is perhaps TRBD1 (5 bases). Trimming removed 2 bases from V and 7 bases from J, with 11 bases in between. CDR1 and CDR2 from the germline V gene are MDHEN and SYDVKM. This CDR3 is built from 14 residues. The CDR3 loop reads CASSLTGQREKLFF. Here the CDR3 DNA reads TGTGCCAGCAGTTTAACGGGGCAGCGTGAAAAACTGTTTTTT.

The rearrangement uses TRBV14 and TRBJ1-2, with D uncertain. The V gene's germline CDR1 is SGHDN and CDR2 FVKESK. This CDR3 has 15 amino acids. V was clipped by 0 bases and J by 8 bases, with 16 bases between them. The CDR3 is CASSQDVLRARGYTF. The CDR3 DNA follows: TGTGCCAGCAGCCAAGACGTCCTAAGGGCTAGAGGCTACACCTTC.

The chain employs TRBV2 and TRBJ1-5; the match to TRBD1 covers 7 bases. Trimming removed 8 bases from V and 2 bases from J; junction bases left unmatched: 6. The CDR3 runs to 14 residues. Germline CDR1 and CDR2: SNHLY and FYNNEI. CDR3 in amino acids: CASHRGDGNQPQHF. The CDR3 DNA follows: TGTGCCAGCCACAGGGGCGATGGCAATCAGCCCCAGCATTTT.

This clone has a handful of counts. This chain connects TRBV10-2 to TRBJ2-2, with 10 bases aligning to TRBD2. The CDR3 spans 16 residues. Germline-derived CDR1 and CDR2 are WSHSY and SAAADI. CDR3 protein: CASGLAGGTNTGELFF. DNA of the CDR3: TGCGCGTCAGGCTTAGCGGGGGGAACGAACACCGGGGAGCTGTTTTTT.

CDR3 in DNA: TGTGCCAGCAGTCTGACGGACAACTCTGGAAACACCATATATTTT. Protein product: CASSLTDNSGNTIYF. V and J are TRBV27 and TRBJ1-3; weak D call: TRBD1 (5 bases). CDR3 size: 15 residues. V gave up 5 bases and J gave up 0 bases, with 11 bases separating them. Germline V gives CDR1 MNHEY, CDR2 SMNVEV (reference sequence).

This chain joins TRBV28 and TRBJ2-5, with a possible D match to TRBD2 (6 bases). There are 18 residues in the CDR3. Deletions cut 5 bases from V and 5 bases from J, with 27 bases between. The germline gives CDR1 MDHEN, CDR2 SYDVKM. DNA for the CDR3: TGTGCCAGCAGTCCAGGCCGAATTAGCGGAGACCTCCGGGAGACCCAGTACTTC. Residues: CASSPGRISGDLRETQYF. The entire variable domain, with the rest obtained from reference TRBV28 and TRBJ2-5, is as follows: DVKVTQSSRYLVKRTGEKVFLECVQDMDHENMFWYRQDPGLGLRLIYFSYDVKMKEKGDIPEGYSVSREKKERFSLILESASTNQTSMYLCASSPGRISGDLRETQYFGPGTRLLVL.

Only a few counts were recorded for this clone. The CDR3 DNA is TGTGCCAGCTCACCACGAGTAGCACAGAGTGAAAAACTGTTTTTT. This sequence encodes CASSPRVAQSEKLFF. V gene TRBV18 combines with J gene TRBJ1-4; D remains unclear. The CDR3 totals 15 residues. CDR1 and CDR2 (germline): KGHSH, LQKENI. V lost 1 base and J lost 7, with 13 bases in between. Together with reference TRBV18 and TRBJ1-4, the CDR3 gives the full variable domain: NAGVMQNPRHLVRRRGQEARLRCSPMKGHSHVYWYRQLPEEGLKFMVYLQKENIIDESGMPKERFSAEFPKEGPSILRIQQVVRGDSAAYFCASSPRVAQSEKLFFGSGTQLSVL.

This clone was recorded a few times. V and J are TRBV6-8 and TRBJ2-3; unclear D gene. CDR1 and CDR2 (germline): MNHGY, SAAAGT. The CDR3 is 11 amino acids. V gave up 6 bases and J gave up 7 bases, with 8 bases separating them. The CDR3 DNA is TGTGCCAGCAGCTCTGTGTATACGCAGTATTTT. Translating gives CASSSVYTQYF.

The chain has TRBV6-6 and TRBJ1-1; tentatively, D is TRBD1 (5 bases). This CDR3 is built from 15 residues. The V gene's germline CDR1 is MNHNY and CDR2 SVGAGI (reference sequence). Trimming took off 0 bases at V and 0 bases at J, with 8 bases between the two ends. CDR3 sequence: CASSYSGAMNTEAFF. In nucleotides, the CDR3 is TGTGCCAGCAGTTACTCAGGGGCGATGAACACTGAAGCTTTCTTT.

The chain links TRBV5-1 to TRBJ1-2, with TRBD1 identical over 9 bases. The ends lost 4 bases at V and 6 bases at J; junction bases unmatched: 7. The CDR3 length is 14 residues. Germline CDR1 is SGHRS and CDR2 is YFSETQ. CDR3 in amino acids: CASSALGTGHGYTF. Here the CDR3 DNA reads TGCGCCAGCAGCGCCCTCGGGACAGGGCATGGCTACACCTTC.

The V call is TRBV7-6, the J call TRBJ2-7; no clear D. In germline, CDR1 is SGHVS, CDR2 FNYEAQ. V lost 5 bases and J 1 base, leaving 9 bases between the germline ends. The CDR3 runs to 13 residues. CDR3 bases: TGTGCCAGCAGCCCCCAGGAATCCTACGAGCAGTACTTC. Translation: CASSPQESYEQYF. The complete variable domain, with remaining parts taken from reference TRBV7-6 and TRBJ2-7, reads GAGVSQSPRYKVTKRGQDVALRCDPISGHVSLYWYRQALGQGPEFLTYFNYEAQQDKSGLPNDRFSAERPEGSISTLTIQRTEQRDSAMYRCASSPQESYEQYFGPGTRLTVT.

The chain carries TRBV10-2 and TRBJ1-6; 9 nucleotides line up with TRBD1. The CDR3 is 15 amino acids. Unmatched junction bases numbered 11, after V lost 7 bases and J lost 10 bases. Germline V gives CDR1 WSHSY, CDR2 SAAADI. The CDR3 bases are TGCGCCAGCACTCCGGGACAGGGTATAGGATCACCCCTCCACTTT. Translation gives CASTPGQGIGSPLHF.

V and J are TRBV6-5 and TRBJ1-6, with D tentatively TRBD1 (5 bases). V was clipped by 0 bases and J by 6 bases, with 12 bases between them. Germline loops: CDR1 MNHEY, CDR2 SVGAGI. CDR3 length equals 16 residues. The CDR3: CASSYSLRVGNSPLHF. The CDR3 nucleotides are TGTGCCAGCAGTTACTCGCTCAGGGTCGGTAATTCACCCCTCCACTTT.

A word on this clone: One end of the junction fails to match germline, which may point to a read error. This chain uses TRBV28 with TRBJ2-7, with a weak D call TRBD1 (5 bases). This CDR3 has 13 residues. Germline assignment: CDR1 MDHEN and CDR2 SYDVKM. The CDR3 loop is CASTSPAAGNKHF. Written as DNA, the CDR3 is TGTGCCAGCACCTCCCCAGCAGCAGGGAACAAACACTTC.

The chain links TRBV2 to TRBJ1-1, with D maybe TRBD1 (5 bases). In germline, CDR1 is SNHLY, CDR2 FYNNEI. V was shortened by 2 bases and J by 11 bases, with 18 bases between the two germline ends. This CDR3 is built from 14 residues. CDR3 region: CASSESRESREAFF. CDR3 DNA sequence: TGTGCCAGCAGTGAATCCAGGGAGAGTAGAGAGGCTTTCTTT. The full variable domain, rest sourced from reference TRBV2 and TRBJ1-1, is EPEVTQTPSHQVTQMGQEVILRCVPISNHLYFYWYRQILGQKVEFLVSFYNNEISEKSEIFDDQFSVERPDGSNFTLKIRSTKLEDSAMYFCASSESRESREAFFGQGTRLTVV.

The rearrangement uses TRBV25-1 and TRBJ2-5; 11 bases fit TRBD1. The CDR3 length is 17 residues. Germline-derived CDR1 and CDR2 are MGHDK and SYGVNS. Unmatched junction bases numbered 9, after V lost 1 base and J lost 5 bases. The CDR3 loop is CASSESRTGGFSETQYF. The CDR3 nucleotides read TGTGCCAGCAGTGAATCTCGGACAGGGGGCTTTTCTGAGACCCAGTACTTC.

The chain combines TRBV9 with TRBJ1-4; TRBD1 aligns across 7 bases. Trimming cost V 0 bases and J 8 bases; bases outside gene matches: 7. This CDR3 contains 15 residues. Germline loops: CDR1 SGDLS, CDR2 YYNGEE. The CDR3 nucleotides read TGTGCCAGCAGCGTAGCTAGGGGAGGGGGCGAAAAACTGTTTTTT. As protein: CASSVARGGGEKLFF.

This clone was seen a few times. The chain couples TRBV6-1 to TRBJ1-3, with a tentative D call TRBD1 (5 bases). This CDR3 is built from 14 residues. Trimming removed 9 bases at V and 3 bases at J, with 15 bases between. CDR1 and CDR2 from the germline V gene are MNHNS and SASEGT. CDR3 sequence reads: CASCRALGGNTIYF. The CDR3 DNA reads TGTGCCAGTTGCAGGGCCCTTGGTGGAAACACCATATATTTT.

J is TRBJ1-4 and V is TRBV6-1; 11 bases map to TRBD1. This CDR3 contains 14 residues. Germline loops: CDR1 MNHNS, CDR2 SASEGT. The V segment lost 7 bases and the J segment 8 bases; nucleotides outside the gene matches: 6. The CDR3 nucleotides read TGTGCCAGCACCCGGACAGGGGGCGACGAAAAACTGTTTTTT. This translates into CASTRTGGDEKLFF.